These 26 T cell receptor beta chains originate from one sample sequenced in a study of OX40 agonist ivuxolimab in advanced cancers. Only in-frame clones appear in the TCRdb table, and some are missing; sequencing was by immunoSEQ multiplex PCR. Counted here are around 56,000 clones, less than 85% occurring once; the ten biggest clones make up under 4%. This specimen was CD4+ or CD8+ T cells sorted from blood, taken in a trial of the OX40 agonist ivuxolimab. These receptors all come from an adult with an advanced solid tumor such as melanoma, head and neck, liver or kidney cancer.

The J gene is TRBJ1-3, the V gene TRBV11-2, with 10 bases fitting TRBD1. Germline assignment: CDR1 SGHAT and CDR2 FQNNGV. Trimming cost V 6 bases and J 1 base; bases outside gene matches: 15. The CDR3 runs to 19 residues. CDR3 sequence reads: CASSPTGGQGVVSGNTIYF. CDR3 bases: TGTGCCAGCAGTCCAACAGGTGGACAGGGGGTCGTATCTGGAAACACCATATATTTT.

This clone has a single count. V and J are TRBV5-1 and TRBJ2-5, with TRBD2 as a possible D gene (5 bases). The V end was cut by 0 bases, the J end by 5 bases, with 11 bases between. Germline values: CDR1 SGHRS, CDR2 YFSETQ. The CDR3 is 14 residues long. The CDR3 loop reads CASSLGTVAETQYF. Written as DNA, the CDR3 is TGCGCCAGCAGCTTGGGGACTGTGGCGGAGACCCAGTACTTC.

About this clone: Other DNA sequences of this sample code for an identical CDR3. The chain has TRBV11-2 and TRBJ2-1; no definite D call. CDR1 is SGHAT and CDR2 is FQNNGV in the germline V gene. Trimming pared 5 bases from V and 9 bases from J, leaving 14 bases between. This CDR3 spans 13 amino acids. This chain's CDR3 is CASSLVKVIEQFF. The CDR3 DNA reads TGTGCCAGCAGCCTAGTAAAGGTTATTGAGCAGTTCTTC.

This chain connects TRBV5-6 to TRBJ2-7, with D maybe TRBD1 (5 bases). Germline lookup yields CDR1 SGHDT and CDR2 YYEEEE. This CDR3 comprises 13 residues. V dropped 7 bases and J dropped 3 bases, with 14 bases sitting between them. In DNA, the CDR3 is TGTGCCAGCTGGACCAGGGAAGACTACGAGCAGTACTTC. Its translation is CASWTREDYEQYF.

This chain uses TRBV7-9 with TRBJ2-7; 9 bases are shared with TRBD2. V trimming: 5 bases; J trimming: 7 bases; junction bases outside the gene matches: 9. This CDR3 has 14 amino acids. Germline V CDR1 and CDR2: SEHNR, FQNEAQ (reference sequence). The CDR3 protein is CASSPSGGFVEQYF. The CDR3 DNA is TGTGCCAGCAGCCCCAGCGGGGGGTTTGTAGAGCAGTACTTC.

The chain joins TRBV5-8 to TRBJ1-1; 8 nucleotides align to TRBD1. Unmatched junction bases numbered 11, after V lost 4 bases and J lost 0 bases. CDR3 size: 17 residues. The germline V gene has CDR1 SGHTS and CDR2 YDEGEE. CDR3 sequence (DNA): TGTGCCAGCAGCCGGCGAACGACAGGGGCGATGAACACTGAAGCTTTCTTT. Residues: CASSRRTTGAMNTEAFF.

The CDR3 is CASSYSRGSYGYTF. CDR3 bases: TGTGCCAGCAGTTACTCGCGGGGGAGCTATGGCTACACCTTC. This chain uses TRBV6-5 with TRBJ1-2, with D tentatively TRBD1 (5 bases). The CDR3 length is 14 residues. Germline CDR1 is MNHEY and CDR2 is SVGAGI. V dropped 0 bases and J dropped 4 bases, with 9 bases sitting between them.

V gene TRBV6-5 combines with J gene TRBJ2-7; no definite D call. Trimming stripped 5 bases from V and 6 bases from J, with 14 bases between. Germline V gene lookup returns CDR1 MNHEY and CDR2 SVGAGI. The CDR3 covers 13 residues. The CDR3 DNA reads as TGTGCCAGCAGTCGCTTCCCCGGCGCCGAGCAGTACTTC. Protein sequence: CASSRFPGAEQYF.

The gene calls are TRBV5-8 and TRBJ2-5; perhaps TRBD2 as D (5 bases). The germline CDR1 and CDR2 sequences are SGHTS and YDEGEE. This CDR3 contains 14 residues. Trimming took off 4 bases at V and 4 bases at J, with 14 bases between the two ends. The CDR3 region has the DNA TGTGCCAGCAGCCAAGATGGGAGAGGAGAGACCCAGTACTTC. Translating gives CASSQDGRGETQYF.

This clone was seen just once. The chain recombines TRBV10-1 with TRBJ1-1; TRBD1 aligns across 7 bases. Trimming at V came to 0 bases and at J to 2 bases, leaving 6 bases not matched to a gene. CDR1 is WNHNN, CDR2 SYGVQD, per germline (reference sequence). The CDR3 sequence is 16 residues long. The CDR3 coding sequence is TGCGCCAGCAGTGAGTCGGCAGGGGGGGCCAACACTGAAGCTTTCTTT. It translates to CASSESAGGANTEAFF.

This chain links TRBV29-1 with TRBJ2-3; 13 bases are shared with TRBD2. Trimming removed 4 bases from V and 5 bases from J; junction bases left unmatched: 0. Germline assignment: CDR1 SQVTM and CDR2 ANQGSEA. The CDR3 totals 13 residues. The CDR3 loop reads CSVGLAGGDTQYF. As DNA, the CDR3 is TGCAGCGTTGGACTAGCGGGGGGAGATACGCAGTATTTT.

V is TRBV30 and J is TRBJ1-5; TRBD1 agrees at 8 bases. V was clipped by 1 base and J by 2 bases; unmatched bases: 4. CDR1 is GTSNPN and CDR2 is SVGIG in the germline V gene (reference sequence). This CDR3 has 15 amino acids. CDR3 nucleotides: TGTGCCTGGAGTGCAATGACAGGGGGCAATCAGCCCCAGCATTTT. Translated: CAWSAMTGGNQPQHF. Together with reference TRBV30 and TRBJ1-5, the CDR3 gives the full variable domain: SQTIHQWPATLVQPVGSPLSLECTVEGTSNPNLYWYRQAAGRGLQLLFYSVGIGQISSEVPQNLSASRPQDRQFILSSKKLLLSDSGFYLCAWSAMTGGNQPQHFGDGTRLSIL.

The CDR3 DNA sequence: TGTGCCAGCAACCTTCGATCCCTGAACACTGAAGCTTTCTTT. It translates to CASNLRSLNTEAFF. The chain combines TRBV2 with TRBJ1-1; no firm D call. The V end lost 7 bases, the J end lost 0 bases, and 12 bases lay between the germline ends. Germline CDR1 and CDR2: SNHLY and FYNNEI. CDR3 length: 14 amino acids.

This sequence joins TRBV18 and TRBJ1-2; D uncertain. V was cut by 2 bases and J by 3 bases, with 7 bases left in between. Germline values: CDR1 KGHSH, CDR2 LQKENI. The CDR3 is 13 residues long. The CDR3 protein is CASSPGNDYGYTF. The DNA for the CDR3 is TGTGCCAGCTCACCAGGGAACGACTATGGCTACACCTTC.

CDR3 protein: CASRHTGTGTVANVLTF. CDR3 sequence (DNA): TGCGCCAGCAGGCACACCGGGACAGGGACGGTGGCCAACGTCCTGACTTTC. V is TRBV4-1 and J is TRBJ2-6; 9 bases fit TRBD1. With 6 bases clipped from V and 6 bases from J, the junction kept 12 bases outside the gene matches. The CDR3 extends over 17 amino acids. CDR1 and CDR2 (germline): MGHRA, YSYEKL.

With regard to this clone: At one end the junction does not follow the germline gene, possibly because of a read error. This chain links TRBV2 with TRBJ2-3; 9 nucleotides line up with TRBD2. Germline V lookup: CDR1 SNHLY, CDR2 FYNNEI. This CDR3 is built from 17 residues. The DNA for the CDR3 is TGTGCCAGCAGTCTACTGACTAGCGGAGCTTACACAGGTACGCAGTATTTT. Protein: CASSLLTSGAYTGTQYF.

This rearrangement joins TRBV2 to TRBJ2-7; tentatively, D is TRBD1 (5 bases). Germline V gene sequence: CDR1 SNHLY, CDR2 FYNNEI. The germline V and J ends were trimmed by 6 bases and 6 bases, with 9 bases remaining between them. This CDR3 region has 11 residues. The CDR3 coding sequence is TGTGCCAGCAGCAGGGTCAGCGAGCAGTACTTC. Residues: CASSRVSEQYF.

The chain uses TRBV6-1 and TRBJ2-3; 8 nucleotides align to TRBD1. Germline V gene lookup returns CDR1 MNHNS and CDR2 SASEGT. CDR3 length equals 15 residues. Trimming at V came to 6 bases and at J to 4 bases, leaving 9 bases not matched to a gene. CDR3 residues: CASRNSGGGADTQYF. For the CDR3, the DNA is TGTGCCAGCAGGAACTCAGGGGGCGGGGCAGATACGCAGTATTTT.

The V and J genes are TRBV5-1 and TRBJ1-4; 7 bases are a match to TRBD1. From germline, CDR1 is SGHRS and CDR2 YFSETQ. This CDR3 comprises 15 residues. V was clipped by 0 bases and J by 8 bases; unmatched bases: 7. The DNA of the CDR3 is TGCGCCAGCAGCTTGGAGGGGGCAGGGGAAGAAAAACTGTTTTTT. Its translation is CASSLEGAGEEKLFF.

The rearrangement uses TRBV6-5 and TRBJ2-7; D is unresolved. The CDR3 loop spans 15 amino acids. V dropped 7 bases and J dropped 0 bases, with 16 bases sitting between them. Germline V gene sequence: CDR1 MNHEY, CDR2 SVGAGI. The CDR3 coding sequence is TGTGCCAGCACCATGGGGTCCGGGTCCTCCTACGAGCAGTACTTC. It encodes CASTMGSGSSYEQYF.

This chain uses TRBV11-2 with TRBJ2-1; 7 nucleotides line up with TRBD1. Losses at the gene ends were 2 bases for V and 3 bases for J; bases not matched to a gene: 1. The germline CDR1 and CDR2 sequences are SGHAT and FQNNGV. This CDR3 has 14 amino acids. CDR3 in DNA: TGTGCCAGCAGCTTAACAGGGGTCTACAATGAGCAGTTCTTC. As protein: CASSLTGVYNEQFF.

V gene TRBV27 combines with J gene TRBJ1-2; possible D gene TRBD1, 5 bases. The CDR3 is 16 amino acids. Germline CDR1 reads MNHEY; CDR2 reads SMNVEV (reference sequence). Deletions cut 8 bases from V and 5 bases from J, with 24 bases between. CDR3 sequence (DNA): TGTGCCAGCTCTTTATCGGAGGGACCCCTCTTTTATGGCTACACCTTC. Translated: CASSLSEGPLFYGYTF.

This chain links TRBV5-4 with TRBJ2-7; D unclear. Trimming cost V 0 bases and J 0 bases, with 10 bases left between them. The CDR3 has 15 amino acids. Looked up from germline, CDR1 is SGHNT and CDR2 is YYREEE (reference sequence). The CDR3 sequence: CASSLDPISSYEQYF. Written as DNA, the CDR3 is TGTGCCAGCAGCTTGGACCCAATCAGCTCCTACGAGCAGTACTTC.

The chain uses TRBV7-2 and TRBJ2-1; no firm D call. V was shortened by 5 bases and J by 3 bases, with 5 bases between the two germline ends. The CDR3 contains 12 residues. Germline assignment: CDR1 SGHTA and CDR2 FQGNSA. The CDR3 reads CASSINYNEQFF. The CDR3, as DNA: TGTGCCAGCAGCATAAACTACAATGAGCAGTTCTTC.

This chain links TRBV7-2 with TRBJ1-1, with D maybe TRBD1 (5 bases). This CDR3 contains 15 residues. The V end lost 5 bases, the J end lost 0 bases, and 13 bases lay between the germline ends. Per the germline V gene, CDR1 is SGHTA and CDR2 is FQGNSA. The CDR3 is CASSDLGQLNTEAFF. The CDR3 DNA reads TGTGCCAGCAGCGATCTAGGACAATTGAACACTGAAGCTTTCTTT. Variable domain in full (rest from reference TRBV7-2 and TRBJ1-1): GAGVSQSPSNKVTEKGKDVELRCDPISGHTALYWYRQSLGQGLEFLIYFQGNSAPDKSGLPSDRFSAERTGGSVSTLTIQRTQQEDSAVYLCASSDLGQLNTEAFFGQGTRLTVV.

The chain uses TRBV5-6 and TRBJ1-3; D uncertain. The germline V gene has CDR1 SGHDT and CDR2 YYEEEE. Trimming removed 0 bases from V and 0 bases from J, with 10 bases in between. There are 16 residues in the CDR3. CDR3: CASSLGPRSSGNTIYF. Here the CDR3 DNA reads TGTGCCAGCAGCTTGGGTCCCAGGTCCTCTGGAAACACCATATATTTT.